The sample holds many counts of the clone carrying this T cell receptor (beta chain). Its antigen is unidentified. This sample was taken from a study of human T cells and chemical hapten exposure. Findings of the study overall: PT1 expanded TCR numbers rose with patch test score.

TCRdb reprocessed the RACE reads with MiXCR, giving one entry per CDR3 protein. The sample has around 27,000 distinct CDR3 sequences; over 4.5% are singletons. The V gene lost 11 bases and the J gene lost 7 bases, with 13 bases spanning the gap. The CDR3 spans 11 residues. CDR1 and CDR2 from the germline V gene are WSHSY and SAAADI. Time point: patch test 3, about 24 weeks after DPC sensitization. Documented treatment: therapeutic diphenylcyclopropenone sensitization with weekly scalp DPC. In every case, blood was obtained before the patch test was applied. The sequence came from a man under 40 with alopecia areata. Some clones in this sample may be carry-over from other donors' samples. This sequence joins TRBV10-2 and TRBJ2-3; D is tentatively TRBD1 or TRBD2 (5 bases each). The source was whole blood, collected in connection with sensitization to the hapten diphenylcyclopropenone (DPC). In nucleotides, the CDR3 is TGCGCCGCTCCCGGGACCAATACGCAGTATTTT. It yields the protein CAAPGTNTQYF.